This T cell receptor (beta chain) comes out of a study of blood T cell repertoires in COVID-19. Study at large: Acute and convalescent COVID-19 samples came from the United States, Italy and Spain. PBMCs, B-cell-depleted T cells, or T cells provided the cDNA or gDNA that made up the material.

V was pared by 5 bases and J by 0 bases, with 17 bases between. This CDR3 comprises 17 residues. The germline CDR1 and CDR2 sequences are LGHNA and YNFKEQ. As handled by the study authors: Amplification from reference gene primers served as the basis for estimated nucleated cell counts. Profiled with immunoSEQ multiplex PCR; TCRdb holds only in-frame clones, not every one. Clonal size and the V and J genes are those of that table, whereas D and trimming came from the DNA. Among more than 70,000 clones listed, around 90% were seen once. V gene TRBV4-2 combines with J gene TRBJ2-4; a weak D match, TRBD2 (5 bases). The specimen was peripheral blood. The TCR originated in a man between 45 and 60 years old with active COVID-19. CDR3 protein: CASSSPPVREAKNIQYF. The CDR3 DNA reads as TGTGCCAGCAGCTCCCCCCCGGTACGGGAAGCCAAAAACATTCAGTACTTC.